This T cell receptor beta chain was retrieved from a study of PD-L1 blockade in urothelial cancer. Study background: Between 0 and 3 chemotherapy regimens preceded treatment for each patient. The median number of T cells present in blood samples was some 140,000.

The V end was cut by 5 bases, the J end by 2 bases, with 3 bases between. Germline loops: CDR1 SEHNR, CDR2 FQNEAQ (reference sequence). CDR3 length: 11 residues. Time point of the sample: pretreatment peripheral blood. Synthetic analogs of TCR templates were spiked into every PCR. Clones were sequenced by immunoSEQ multiplex PCR, and TCRdb holds only the in-frame ones, with some missing. The sample has approximately 86,000 clones; 85% are singletons. The chain couples TRBV7-9 to TRBJ2-5; D gene ambiguous. This receptor was taken from a man aged 35 to 55 with urothelial cancer. The input for sequencing was PBMCs, taken around atezolizumab (anti-PD-L1) treatment. The CDR3 protein is CASSPQETQYF. The CDR3 DNA sequence: TGTGCCAGCAGCCCACAAGAGACCCAGTACTTC.